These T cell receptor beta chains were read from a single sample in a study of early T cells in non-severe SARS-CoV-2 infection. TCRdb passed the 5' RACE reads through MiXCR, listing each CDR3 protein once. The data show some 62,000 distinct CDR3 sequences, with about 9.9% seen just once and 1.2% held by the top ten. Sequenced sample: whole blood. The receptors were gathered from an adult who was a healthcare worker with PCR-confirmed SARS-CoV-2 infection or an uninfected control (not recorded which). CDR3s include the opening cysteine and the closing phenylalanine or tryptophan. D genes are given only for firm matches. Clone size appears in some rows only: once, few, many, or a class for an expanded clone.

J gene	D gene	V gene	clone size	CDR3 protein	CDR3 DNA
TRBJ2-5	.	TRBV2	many	CASSEGLPAETQYF	TGTGCCAGCAGTGAAGGGCTGCCTGCGGAGACCCAGTACTTC
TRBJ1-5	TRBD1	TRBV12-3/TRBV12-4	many	CASSFRGRNQPQHF	TGTGCCAGCAGTTTTAGGGGGCGCAATCAGCCCCAGCATTTT
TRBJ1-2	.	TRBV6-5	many	CASSFAGLPGYTF	TGTGCCAGCAGTTTCGCAGGGTTGCCCGGCTACACCTTC
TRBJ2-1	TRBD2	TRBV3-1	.	CASSQRSGGHTGEQFF	TGTGCCAGCAGCCAACGTAGCGGGGGGCACACCGGTGAGCAGTTCTTC
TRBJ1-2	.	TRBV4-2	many	CASSQEATGSYGYTF	TGTGCCAGCAGCCAAGAGGCCACAGGGAGCTATGGCTACACCTTC
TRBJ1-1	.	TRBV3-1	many	CASSQDPGVLSTEAFF	TGTGCCAGCAGCCAAGACCCCGGTGTCCTGAGCACTGAAGCTTTCTTT
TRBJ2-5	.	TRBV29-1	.	CSWVQETQYF	TGCTCTTGGGTTCAAGAGACCCAGTACTTC
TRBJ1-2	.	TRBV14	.	CASSPTGVGYGYTF	TGTGCCAGCAGCCCTACCGGGGTGGGCTATGGCTACACCTTC
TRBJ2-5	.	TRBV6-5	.	CASSYSPSRTQYF	TGTGCCAGCAGTTACTCGCCCAGCCGGACCCAGTACTTC
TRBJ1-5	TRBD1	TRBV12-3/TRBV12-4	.	CASSLYLGGEDSNQPQHF	TGTGCCAGCAGTTTATATTTAGGGGGCGAGGATAGCAATCAGCCCCAGCATTTT
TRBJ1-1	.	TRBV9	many	CASSPLGTGSDTEAFF	TGTGCCAGCAGCCCGTTGGGGACGGGTTCGGACACTGAAGCTTTCTTT
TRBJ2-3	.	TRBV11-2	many	CASSLDSPSTDTQYF	TGTGCCAGCAGCTTAGACTCCCCTAGCACAGATACGCAGTATTTT
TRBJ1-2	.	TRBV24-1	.	CATSDDTSRGYTF	TGTGCCACCAGTGATGACACGAGCCGTGGCTACACCTTC
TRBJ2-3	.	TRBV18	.	CASSPTVPGTSTDTQYF	TGTGCCAGCTCACCCACGGTGCCGGGGACTAGCACAGATACGCAGTATTTT